The clone carrying this T cell receptor beta chain has only a few counts. This entry comes from a study of blood T cell repertoires in COVID-19. In the study overall: T cells, B-cell-depleted T cells, or PBMCs supplied cDNA or gDNA.

This CDR3 contains 14 residues. Trimming took 2 bases from V and 2 from J, leaving 9 bases between them. The authors' processing: Amplification from reference gene primers served as the basis for estimated nucleated cell counts. The assay was immunoSEQ multiplex PCR, and TCRdb's table has in-frame clones only and misses some. Clonal size and the V and J genes are those of that table, whereas D and trimming came from the DNA. The repertoire holds approximately 140,000 clones, with around 84% as singletons. The chain is built from TRBV5-3 and TRBJ2-3; D might be TRBD1 (6 bases). TRBV5-3 falls under the ORF class, with uncertain function. The clonotype was recovered from a man between 65 and 79 years old with acute or convalescent COVID-19. The sample was peripheral blood. This CDR3 reads CARSFGQSTDTQYF. Here the CDR3 DNA reads TGTGCCAGAAGCTTCGGACAGTCCACAGATACGCAGTATTTT.